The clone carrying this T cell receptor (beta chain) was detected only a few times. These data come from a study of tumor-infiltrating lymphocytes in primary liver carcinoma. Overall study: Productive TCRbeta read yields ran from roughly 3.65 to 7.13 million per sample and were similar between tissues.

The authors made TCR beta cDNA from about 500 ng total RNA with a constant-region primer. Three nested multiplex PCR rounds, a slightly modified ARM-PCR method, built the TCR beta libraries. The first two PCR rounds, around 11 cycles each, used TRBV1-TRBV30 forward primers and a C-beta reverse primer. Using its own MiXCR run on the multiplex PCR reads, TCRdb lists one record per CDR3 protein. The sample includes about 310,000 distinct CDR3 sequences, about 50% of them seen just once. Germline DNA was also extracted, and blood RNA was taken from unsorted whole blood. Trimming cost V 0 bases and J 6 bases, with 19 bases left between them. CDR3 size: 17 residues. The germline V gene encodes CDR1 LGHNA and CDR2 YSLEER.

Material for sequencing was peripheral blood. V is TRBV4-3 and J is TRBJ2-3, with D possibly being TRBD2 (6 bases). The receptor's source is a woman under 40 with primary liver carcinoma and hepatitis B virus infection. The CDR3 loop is CASSQEGPGLVGDTQYF. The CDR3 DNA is TGCGCCAGCAGCCAAGAGGGGCCGGGACTGGTAGGGGATACGCAGTATTTT.